The clone carrying this TCR beta chain was observed many times. The antigen is unknown. TCR beta CDR3 regions were amplified from RNA transcripts. During a first-round RT-PCR of the TCR CDR3, the HTBI primer set was used. TCRdb used MiXCR to reprocess the multiplex PCR reads, holding one entry per CDR3 protein. The table includes approximately 610,000 distinct CDR3 sequences, 15% to 20% detected once. This sample stems from a study of T cells in Graves' hyperthyroidism and ophthalmopathy. Looking at the study overall: The blood sample was taken at first diagnosis, before treatment began.

Trimming cost V 3 bases and J 3 bases; bases outside gene matches: 6. This CDR3 region has 15 residues. The germline gives CDR1 DFQATT, CDR2 SNEGSKA (reference sequence). Study-level findings and limits: Ophthalmopathy cases were set apart from stable hyperthyroidism by a 13 V-J model.

The source of this sequence is a woman under 30 with Graves' hyperthyroidism. The sample comprised blood. The chain carries TRBV20-1 and TRBJ2-4; 9 bases agree with TRBD2. CDR3 residues: CSASALAGIKNIQYF. The CDR3 bases are TGCAGTGCTAGCGCGCTAGCGGGGATCAAAAACATTCAGTACTTC.